The 23 T cell receptor beta chains below come from one sample, sequenced in a study of CD8 T cells in Susac syndrome (dated by TCRdb to 2018 to 2020). The library came from the immunoSEQ multiplex PCR assay. RNA was extracted with the RNeasy kit and roughly 0.45 to 1 ug was reverse transcribed using random hexamers. TCRdb passed the public sequencing reads through fastp at Q25 and MiXCR, retaining productive beta sequences. One record per CDR3 amino acid sequence lists the most common genes and DNA. The sample records over 130,000 distinct CDR3 sequences, approximately 95% of which are singletons. The ten largest clones add up to around 0.11% of the sample. The specimen was CD4+ T cells from PBMCs. The source is a human donor with multiple sclerosis.

The genes are TRBV5-4 and TRBJ2-3; perhaps D is TRBD1 or TRBD2 (5 bases each). CDR3 length: 15 amino acids. Trimming removed 4 bases from V and 4 bases from J, with 16 bases in between. The V gene's germline CDR1 is SGHNT and CDR2 YYREEE (reference sequence). The CDR3, as DNA: TGTGCCAGCAGCCGTCCGGGCCCGGGGCCAGATACGCAGTATTTT. As protein: CASSRPGPGPDTQYF. Full variable domain (outside the CDR3, taken from reference TRBV5-4 and TRBJ2-3): ETGVTQSPTHLIKTRGQQVTLRCSSQSGHNTVSWYQQALGQGPQFIFQYYREEENGRGNFPPRFSGLQFPNYSSELNVNALELDDSALYLCASSRPGPGPDTQYFGPGTRLTVL.

The CDR3 DNA reads TGCAGTGCTACTGCCGGGACAGGGGCCGACTACGAGGGAGCTTTCTTT. Protein: CSATAGTGADYEGAFF. V usage is TRBV20-1 and J usage is TRBJ1-1; 10 nucleotides agree with TRBD1. Germline CDR1 is DFQATT and CDR2 is SNEGSKA (reference sequence). The trim removed 4 bases at V and 10 bases at J, leaving 18 bases unmatched. This CDR3 is built from 16 residues.

This clonotype appeared once. This chain joins TRBV28 and TRBJ2-5; 8 positions match TRBD1. The V and J ends lost 4 bases and 7 bases, in that order; junction bases with no gene match: 17. Germline V CDR1 and CDR2: MDHEN, SYDVKM. The CDR3 covers 17 residues. The CDR3 spells CASSSYRGQDFHGTQYF. CDR3 DNA sequence: TGTGCCAGCAGTTCCTATAGGGGACAGGACTTCCATGGGACCCAGTACTTC.

This clonotype appeared once. The chain couples TRBV11-3 to TRBJ2-1, with D perhaps TRBD1 (6 bases). CDR1 and CDR2 (germline): SGHNT, YENEEA. CDR3 length: 15 amino acids. With 2 bases removed from V and 3 bases from J, the gap between germline ends came to 11 bases. CDR3 bases: TGTGCCAGCAGCTTACGGGACACGGACTACAATGAGCAGTTCTTC. Translating gives CASSLRDTDYNEQFF.

The chain employs TRBV5-6 and TRBJ1-5, with D hard to call. V was cut by 0 bases and J by 7 bases, with 14 bases left in between. The CDR3 loop spans 15 amino acids. Germline CDR1 and CDR2: SGHDT and YYEEEE. The CDR3 loop is CASSLANSGGQPQHF. The CDR3 DNA follows: TGTGCCAGCAGCTTGGCCAATTCGGGAGGCCAGCCCCAGCATTTT.

This clonotype was seen just once. V and J are TRBV7-9 and TRBJ2-5; 9 bases map to TRBD2. Trimming cost V 5 bases and J 2 bases; bases outside gene matches: 12. The CDR3 runs 17 residues. Per the germline V gene, CDR1 is SEHNR and CDR2 is FQNEAQ (reference sequence). CDR3 amino acids: CASSLKPSGVGQETQYF. The CDR3 coding sequence is TGTGCCAGCAGCCTGAAGCCTAGCGGGGTCGGGCAAGAGACCCAGTACTTC.

The chain employs TRBV7-2 and TRBJ2-7; TRBD1 matches 10 bases. Trimming at V came to 4 bases and at J to 4 bases, leaving 7 bases not matched to a gene. Germline assignment: CDR1 SGHTA and CDR2 FQGNSA. This CDR3 has 15 amino acids. In nucleotides, the CDR3 is TGTGCCAGCAGCTCCAGGACAGGGGGAGTATACGAGCAGTACTTC. Translation gives CASSSRTGGVYEQYF. Variable domain in full (rest from reference TRBV7-2 and TRBJ2-7): GAGVSQSPSNKVTEKGKDVELRCDPISGHTALYWYRQSLGQGLEFLIYFQGNSAPDKSGLPSDRFSAERTGGSVSTLTIQRTQQEDSAVYLCASSSRTGGVYEQYFGPGTRLTVT.

This chain uses TRBV9 with TRBJ2-5; D might be TRBD2 (6 bases). In germline, CDR1 is SGDLS, CDR2 YYNGEE. CDR3 length equals 17 residues. Trimming pared 3 bases from V and 5 bases from J, leaving 23 bases between. CDR3 in DNA: TGTGCCAGCAGCGCCGACTCCGGGACTTCAACGGTCGAGACCCAGTACTTC. Protein product: CASSADSGTSTVETQYF.

The chain has TRBV3-1 and TRBJ1-3; weak D call: TRBD1 (5 bases). The CDR3 sequence is 11 residues long. Germline V gene data show CDR1 as LGHDT and CDR2 as YNNKEL (reference sequence). V lost 8 bases, J lost 7 bases, and 9 bases lay in between. DNA for the CDR3: TGTGCCAGCGGACAAGGGAACACCATATATTTT. Its translation is CASGQGNTIYF.

The chain recombines TRBV5-4 with TRBJ2-4; D remains ambiguous. Germline V gives CDR1 SGHNT, CDR2 YYREEE (reference sequence). The CDR3 consists of 13 residues. Trimming pared 4 bases from V and 1 base from J, leaving 6 bases between. The DNA for the CDR3 is TGTGCCAGCAGCCCGGAGGCCAAAAACATTCAGTACTTC. As protein: CASSPEAKNIQYF.

J is TRBJ2-1 and V is TRBV20-1; D is possibly TRBD2 (6 bases). The CDR3 loop spans 19 amino acids. V lost 0 bases, J lost 2 bases, and 23 bases lay in between. Per germline, CDR1 DFQATT and CDR2 SNEGSKA (reference sequence). The CDR3 coding sequence is TGCAGTGCTAGAGATCCGGGAGAGGTTTTGGCCAGCCCCTACAATGAGCAGTTCTTC. Encoded protein: CSARDPGEVLASPYNEQFF.

This clonotype was recorded only once. This chain uses TRBV27 with TRBJ1-5; 8 nucleotides line up with TRBD1. This CDR3 contains 16 residues. CDR1 and CDR2 from the germline V gene are MNHEY and SMNVEV (reference sequence). The J segment lost 5 bases and the V segment lost 7 bases, leaving 13 bases of the junction unmatched. CDR3 nucleotides: TGTGCCAGCACCTCCCGGGCAGGGGGCATGCATCAGCCCCAGCATTTT. This sequence encodes CASTSRAGGMHQPQHF.

The chain links TRBV20-1 to TRBJ2-7, with a tentative D call TRBD2 (6 bases). Germline lookup yields CDR1 DFQATT and CDR2 SNEGSKA (reference sequence). The CDR3 sequence is 12 residues long. The ends were cut back, 3 bases at V and 6 bases at J, with 12 bases in the middle. Here the CDR3 DNA reads TGCAGTGCTAGTCGCGAGGGACTCGAGCAGTACTTC. Its protein is CSASREGLEQYF.

CDR3 sequence (DNA): TGCAGTGCTAGAGATCCGACATTCGATAGCAATCAGCCCCAGCATTTT. As protein: CSARDPTFDSNQPQHF. The chain employs TRBV20-1 and TRBJ1-5; D gene unclear. CDR1 DFQATT and CDR2 SNEGSKA come from the germline V gene (reference sequence). The length of the CDR3 is 16 residues. Between the trimmed V and J ends, which lost 0 bases and 0 bases, there was a span of 12 bases.

This chain uses TRBV9 with TRBJ1-5; D ambiguous. Germline V gives CDR1 SGDLS, CDR2 YYNGEE. Trimming cost V 8 bases and J 3 bases, with 6 bases left between them. This CDR3 contains 11 residues. CDR3: CARTFNQPQHF. Here the CDR3 DNA reads TGTGCCAGAACGTTCAATCAGCCCCAGCATTTT.

The chain recombines TRBV4-3 with TRBJ2-1; 7 positions match TRBD1. Germline assignment: CDR1 LGHNA and CDR2 YSLEER. V gave up 6 bases and J gave up 0 bases; unmatched junction bases: 5. This CDR3 has 15 amino acids. The CDR3, as DNA: TGCGCCAGCAGGACCGGGACAGCCTCCTACAATGAGCAGTTCTTC. This codes for CASRTGTASYNEQFF.

The chain combines TRBV27 with TRBJ2-7, with D perhaps given as TRBD1 or TRBD2 (6 bases each). CDR3 length equals 13 residues. Trimming stripped 1 base from V and 6 bases from J, with 10 bases between. CDR1 and CDR2 from the germline V gene are MNHEY and SMNVEV (reference sequence). As DNA, the CDR3 is TGTGCCAGCAGTTTATTACAGGGAGGCGAGCAGTACTTC. Translated, it gives CASSLLQGGEQYF.

The rearrangement links TRBV18 to TRBJ2-7; D call uncertain. CDR1 and CDR2 from the germline V gene are KGHSH and LQKENI. V shed 3 bases and J shed 4 bases, with 7 bases lying between them. This CDR3 has 12 residues. CDR3 in amino acids: CASSPERYEQYF. The CDR3 DNA reads as TGTGCCAGCTCACCGGAAAGGTACGAGCAGTACTTC.

J is TRBJ2-1 and V is TRBV29-1, with 7 bases matching TRBD2. The CDR3 is 13 residues long. Germline CDR1 SQVTM, CDR2 ANQGSEA. J lost 1 base, V lost 5 bases, and 2 bases had no gene match. DNA for the CDR3: TGCAGCGTTCTAGCGGATTCCTACAATGAGCAGTTCTTC. It encodes CSVLADSYNEQFF.

The chain couples TRBV5-1 to TRBJ2-3, with D hard to call. The germline V and J ends were trimmed by 4 bases and 0 bases, with 6 bases remaining between them. Germline V gives CDR1 SGHRS, CDR2 YFSETQ. The CDR3 spans 13 residues. The CDR3 nucleotides read TGCGCCAGCAGCCACCAGAGCACAGATACGCAGTATTTT. It is translated as CASSHQSTDTQYF.

The chain couples TRBV29-1 to TRBJ2-5; TRBD1 aligns across 8 bases. Germline CDR1 is SQVTM and CDR2 is ANQGSEA. The CDR3 consists of 12 residues. Trimming took 5 bases from V and 7 from J; bases not matched to a gene: 6. CDR3 coding DNA: TGCAGCGTTTATGACAGGGGCACGACCCAGTACTTC. Protein: CSVYDRGTTQYF.

The rearrangement links TRBV24-1 to TRBJ2-7, with 11 bases identical to TRBD1. CDR1 and CDR2 from the germline V gene are KGHDR and SFDVKD. The J segment lost 4 bases and the V segment lost 4 bases, leaving 5 bases of the junction unmatched. The CDR3 totals 15 residues. CDR3 bases: TGTGCCACCAGTGACCGGACAGGGGGCCGGTACGAGCAGTACTTC. This encodes CATSDRTGGRYEQYF.

V usage is TRBV12-3 or TRBV12-4 and J usage is TRBJ1-5; TRBD1 matches at 8 bases. This CDR3 is 13 amino acids long. J was trimmed by 7 bases and V by 6 bases; bases with no gene match: 5. The CDR3, as DNA: TGTGCCAGCAGGACGACAGGGGACCAGCCCCAGCATTTT. Its protein is CASRTTGDQPQHF.